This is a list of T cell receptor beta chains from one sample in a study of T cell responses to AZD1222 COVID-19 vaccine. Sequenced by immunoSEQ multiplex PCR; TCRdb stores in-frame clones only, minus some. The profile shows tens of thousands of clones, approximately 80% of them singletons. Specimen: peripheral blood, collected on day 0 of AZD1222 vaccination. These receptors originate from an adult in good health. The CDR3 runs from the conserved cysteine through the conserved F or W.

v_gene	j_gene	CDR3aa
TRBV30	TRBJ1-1	CAWSVWGTVNTEAFF
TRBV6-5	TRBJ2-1	CAHSGQGAFNEQFF
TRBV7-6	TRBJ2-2	CASSSKPGQGSTTGELFF
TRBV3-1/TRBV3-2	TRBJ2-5	CASSLRQGRGETQYF
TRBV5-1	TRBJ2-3	CASSDGSRSTDTQYF
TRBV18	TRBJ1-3	CASSPGSSGNTIYF
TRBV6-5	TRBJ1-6	CASKGQGGNSPLHF
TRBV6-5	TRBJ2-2	CASSRTGLAGELFF
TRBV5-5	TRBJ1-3	CASSLTGTGNTIYF
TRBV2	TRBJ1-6	CASSEGGVNSPLHF
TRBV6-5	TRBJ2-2	CASRLQGNTGELFF
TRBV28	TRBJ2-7	CASSPEWQTYEQYF
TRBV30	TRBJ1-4	CAWRGQGATNEKLFF
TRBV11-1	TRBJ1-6	CASSLNRQENSPLHF
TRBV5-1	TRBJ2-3	CASSLGSSPTDTQYF
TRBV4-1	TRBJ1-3	CASSQVRSTSGNTIYF
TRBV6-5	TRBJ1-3	CASRREAGNTIYF
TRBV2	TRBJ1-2	CASRGQGGPYGYTF
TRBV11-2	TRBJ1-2	CASSLEVREDYGYTF
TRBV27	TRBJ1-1	CASSLAGKTEAFF
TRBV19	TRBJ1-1	CASSIASGPTEAFF
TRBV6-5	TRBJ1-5	CASRPGPYSNQPQHF
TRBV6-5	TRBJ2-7	CASSYGGFYEQYF
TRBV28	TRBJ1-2	CASSLSGGGYTF
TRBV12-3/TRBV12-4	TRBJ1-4	CASSSQGNEKLFF
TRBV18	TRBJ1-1	CASSPLPRNTEAFF
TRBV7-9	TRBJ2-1	CASSLIAGASNEQFF
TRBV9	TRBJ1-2	CASSVDPGQTFYGYTF
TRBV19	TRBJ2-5	CASSPGGAGETQYF
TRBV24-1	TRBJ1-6	CATSPWDSQSPYNSPLHF
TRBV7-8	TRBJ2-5	CASRRSRGRRLQETQYF
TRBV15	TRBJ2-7	CATSSDIGGEQYF
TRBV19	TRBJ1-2	CASSTRGPYYGYTF
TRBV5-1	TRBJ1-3	CASSIWGNQENTIYF
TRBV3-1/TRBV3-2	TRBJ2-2	CASSQVLVATGELFF
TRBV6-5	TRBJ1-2	CASGIQGAFYGYTF
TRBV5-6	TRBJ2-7	CASSMGGFYSYEQYF
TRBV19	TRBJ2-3	CASRKDRASTDTQYF
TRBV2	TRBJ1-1	CASTVTRNTEAFF